A selection of T cell receptor beta chains follows, all from one sample in a study of human T cells and chemical hapten exposure. In TCRdb, the RACE reads were re-called with MiXCR into one record per CDR3 protein. In the table there are approximately 350,000 distinct CDR3 sequences, around 6.9% of which are singletons. Sample: whole blood, taken in connection with sensitization to the hapten diphenylcyclopropenone (DPC). These receptors were collected from a woman aged 18-29 years with alopecia areata. Some clones in this sample may be carry-over from other donors' samples. CDR3s include the opening cysteine and the closing phenylalanine or tryptophan. The order of the fields is V gene, clone size, D gene, J gene, CDR3 DNA, CDR3 protein. A D gene is named only where the DNA matches it firmly. Expanded clones get a size class; other rows say once, few or many, or leave the size out.

>TRBV11-1|few|.|TRBJ2-3
TGTGCCAGCAGCTCGACTAGAAGCACAGATACGCAGTATTTT
CASSSTRSTDTQYF
>TRBV28|.|TRBD1|TRBJ2-3
TGTGCCAGCAGTGAGCATGGGACAGGGTTTTCAGATACGCAGTATTTT
CASSEHGTGFSDTQYF
>TRBV7-8|few|.|TRBJ2-7
TGTGCCAGCAGCTTACTGGGGACCGGGACACAGAACTACGAGCAGTACTTC
CASSLLGTGTQNYEQYF
>TRBV27|.|.|TRBJ1-1
TGTGCCACCCAGGGGTCCTGGGGTGAAGCTTTCTTT
CATQGSWGEAFF
>TRBV6-5|many|TRBD1|TRBJ1-5
TGTGCCAGCAGTAGGGGACAGCAAAATCAGCCCCAGCATTTT
CASSRGQQNQPQHF
>TRBV3-1|many|TRBD2|TRBJ2-5
TGTGCCAGCAGCCAAGTGAAGCGAGCGGGGGGACCCAAGGAGACCCAGTACTTC
CASSQVKRAGGPKETQYF
>TRBV25-1|.|.|TRBJ2-6
TGTGCCAGCAATCCAGGGTCTGGGGCCAACGTCCTGACTTTC
CASNPGSGANVLTF
>TRBV3-1|.|.|TRBJ2-7
TGTGCCACCCCACAATCCCCTATCCCGGGGACCGACTCCTACGAGCAGTACTTC
CATPQSPIPGTDSYEQYF
>TRBV3-1|many|TRBD1|TRBJ1-1
TGTGCCAGCAGCGGCCGGACAGGGGGCTATGAAGCTTTCTTT
CASSGRTGGYEAFF
>TRBV2|many|.|TRBJ2-6
TGTGCCAGCATGGGGGAGTCTGGGGCCAACGTCCTGACTTTC
CASMGESGANVLTF
>TRBV20-1|few|TRBD1|TRBJ1-4
TGCAGTGCTCGTACGACAGGGGACCGTTCAACTAATGAAAAACTGTTTTTT
CSARTTGDRSTNEKLFF
>TRBV5-6|few|TRBD1|TRBJ1-6
TGTGCCAGCAGCCCATTCGGACAGGGGGCATCCTATAATTCACCCCTCCACTTT
CASSPFGQGASYNSPLHF
>TRBV6-5|few|.|TRBJ1-2
TGTGCCAGCAGTTACGTGGATACGCGCTCGTTAAACTATGGCTACACCTTC
CASSYVDTRSLNYGYTF
>TRBV15|.|.|TRBJ1-6
TGTGCCACCAGCAGAGACCCCTCAGGGTCCCGCTCACCCCTCCACTTT
CATSRDPSGSRSPLHF
>TRBV2|.|TRBD1|TRBJ1-2
TGTGCCAGCATGGGAAGACAGGGCTCCTATGGCTACACCTTC
CASMGRQGSYGYTF
>TRBV7-3|few|.|TRBJ2-3
TGTGCCAGCAGCCTCATTCCTAGCACAGATACGCAGTATTTT
CASSLIPSTDTQYF
>TRBV7-9|few|TRBD1|TRBJ1-5
TGTGCCAGCAGCTTAGAGACAGGGGGACAGCCCCAGCATTTT
CASSLETGGQPQHF
>TRBV18|few|TRBD1|TRBJ1-6
TGTGCCAGCTCACGGTTTCCTGACAGGGGAGGAAATTCACCCCTCCACTTT
CASSRFPDRGGNSPLHF
>TRBV6-5|.|.|TRBJ2-1
TGTGCCAGCAGTTACTCCCATCCCGGTGAGCAGTTCTTC
CASSYSHPGEQFF
>TRBV6-5|.|TRBD1|TRBJ2-7
TGTGCCAGCACCCAGGACAGGGGGGTATACGAGCAGTACTTC
CASTQDRGVYEQYF
>TRBV7-2|.|.|TRBJ2-5
TGTGCCAGCAGCTCTTCCGCGGGAAGTGGGCAGACCCAGTACTTC
CASSSSAGSGQTQYF
>TRBV28|few|.|TRBJ2-7
TGTGCCAGCAGTCTGCCAGGAACCGCGGAAGGCCGCGAGCAGTACTTC
CASSLPGTAEGREQYF
>TRBV12-3/TRBV12-4|.|.|TRBJ1-4
TGTGCCAGCAGTTTTGCGAGAGGGGAAAAACTGTTTTTT
CASSFARGEKLFF
>TRBV29-1|.|.|TRBJ1-1
TGCAGCGTGCCGGGGACGGGCAACACTGAAGCTTTCTTT
CSVPGTGNTEAFF
>TRBV15|.|.|TRBJ2-5
TGTGCCACCAGCAAACAGGGACCCCGAGAGACCCAGTACTTC
CATSKQGPRETQYF
>TRBV20-1|many|.|TRBJ2-4
TGCAGTGCCCCCTTATTAGGGTTAGCCAAAAACATTCAGTACTTC
CSAPLLGLAKNIQYF
>TRBV5-1|few|.|TRBJ2-5
TGCGCCAGCAGCACCGCGGCCCCCTCCCAAGAGACCCAGTACTTC
CASSTAAPSQETQYF
>TRBV20-1|many|TRBD1|TRBJ1-5
TGCAGTGCTACGACAGGGAACCAGCCCCAGCATTTT
CSATTGNQPQHF
>TRBV6-2/TRBV6-3|many|.|TRBJ2-7
TGTGCCAGCAGTTACGGGTCATCTCTGTACTTC
CASSYGSSLYF
>TRBV6-2/TRBV6-3|many|.|TRBJ2-7
TGTGCCAGCAGTTCGGGCAGGGGTCGGTTCTTCGAGCAGTACTTC
CASSSGRGRFFEQYF
>TRBV29-1|.|.|TRBJ1-2
TGCAGCGTCCGCATTGATACTAACTATGGCTACACCTTC
CSVRIDTNYGYTF
>TRBV7-2|many|TRBD2|TRBJ2-3
TGTGCCAGCAGCTTAGGACTAGCCCCAGATACGCAGTATTTT
CASSLGLAPDTQYF
>TRBV6-2/TRBV6-3|.|.|TRBJ1-6
TGTGCCAGCAGTTCTAGGATTTTGTGGGGAAATAATTCACCCCTCCACTTT
CASSSRILWGNNSPLHF
>TRBV12-5|.|.|TRBJ1-1
TGTGCTAGTGGTTTGGGACAGTCGAACACTGAAGCTTTCTTT
CASGLGQSNTEAFF
>TRBV6-2/TRBV6-3|.|.|TRBJ1-2
TGTGCCAGCAGTCCAGATCTGTATGGCTACACCTTC
CASSPDLYGYTF
>TRBV5-6|many|.|TRBJ1-6
TGTGCCAGCAGCTTGGCCGGCAGGGGTGCTGCTTCACCCCTCCACTTT
CASSLAGRGAASPLHF
>TRBV4-1|few|.|TRBJ1-4
TGCGCCAGCAGCCAAGATCGTAAAGGCAGAACTAATGAAAAACTGTTTTTT
CASSQDRKGRTNEKLFF
>TRBV2|.|.|TRBJ2-2
TGTGCCAGCAGCACCCAGGGGTACACCGGGGAGCTGTTTTTT
CASSTQGYTGELFF
>TRBV20-1|.|TRBD1|TRBJ1-2
TGCAGTGCTAGAAACGGGGACAGGATTTGGAATGGCTACACCTTC
CSARNGDRIWNGYTF
>TRBV20-1|many|.|TRBJ2-1
TGCAGTGTCCCACTAGTGGGACACAATGAGCAGTTCTTC
CSVPLVGHNEQFF
>TRBV3-1|many|TRBD1|TRBJ2-3
TGTGCCAGCAGCCAGGGGGCAGGGGGAGATACGCAGTATTTT
CASSQGAGGDTQYF
>TRBV19|many|TRBD1|TRBJ1-5
TGTGCCAGTAGCTACGACGGACAGGGATATCAGCCCCAGCATTTT
CASSYDGQGYQPQHF
>TRBV2|few|.|TRBJ1-2
TGTGCCAGCAGAGAAAATTTAGACGGCTATGGCTACACCTTC
CASRENLDGYGYTF
>TRBV7-6|.|.|TRBJ1-4
TGTGCCAGCGCGCCGGGGGTCGGCTTTAATGAAAAACTGTTTTTT
CASAPGVGFNEKLFF
>TRBV29-1|few|TRBD1|TRBJ2-7
TGCAGCGTTGAGGGGACAGCCCCCTACGAGCAGTACTTC
CSVEGTAPYEQYF
>TRBV6-6|.|.|TRBJ1-5
TGTGCCAGCAGAGCGACCACAGGGATCTATCAGCCCCAGCATTTT
CASRATTGIYQPQHF